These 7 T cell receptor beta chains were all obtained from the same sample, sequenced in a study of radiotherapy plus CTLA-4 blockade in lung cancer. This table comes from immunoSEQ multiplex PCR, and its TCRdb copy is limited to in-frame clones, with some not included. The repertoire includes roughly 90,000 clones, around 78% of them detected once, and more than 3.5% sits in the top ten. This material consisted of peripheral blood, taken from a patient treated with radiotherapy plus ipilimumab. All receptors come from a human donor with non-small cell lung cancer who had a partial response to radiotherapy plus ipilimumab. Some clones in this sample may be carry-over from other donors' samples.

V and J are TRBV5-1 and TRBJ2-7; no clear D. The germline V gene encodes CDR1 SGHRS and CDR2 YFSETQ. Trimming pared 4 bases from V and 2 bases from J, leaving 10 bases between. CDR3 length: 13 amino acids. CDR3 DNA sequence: TGCGCCAGCAGCGCGTCGAAAGCCTACGAGCAGTACTTC. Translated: CASSASKAYEQYF. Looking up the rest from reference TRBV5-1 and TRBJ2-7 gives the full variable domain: KAGVTQTPRYLIKTRGQQVTLSCSPISGHRSVSWYQQTPGQGLQFLFEYFSETQRNKGNFPGRFSGRQFSNSRSEMNVSTLELGDSALYLCASSASKAYEQYFGPGTRLTVT.

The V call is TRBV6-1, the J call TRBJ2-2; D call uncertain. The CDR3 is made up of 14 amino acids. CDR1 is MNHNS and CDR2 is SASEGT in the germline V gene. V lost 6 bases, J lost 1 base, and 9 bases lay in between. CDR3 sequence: CASRAQWNTGELFF. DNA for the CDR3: TGTGCCAGCAGGGCCCAGTGGAACACCGGGGAGCTGTTTTTT.

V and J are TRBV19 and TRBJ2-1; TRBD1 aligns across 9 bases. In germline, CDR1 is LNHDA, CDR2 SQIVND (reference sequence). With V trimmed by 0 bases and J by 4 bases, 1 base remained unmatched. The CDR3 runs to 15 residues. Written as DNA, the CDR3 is TGTGCCAGTAGTATAGAGGGGACAGGGTACAATGAGCAGTTCTTC. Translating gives CASSIEGTGYNEQFF. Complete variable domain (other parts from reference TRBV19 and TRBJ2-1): DGGITQSPKYLFRKEGQNVTLSCEQNLNHDAMYWYRQDPGQGLRLIYYSQIVNDFQKGDIAEGYSVSREKKESFPLTVTSAQKNPTAFYLCASSIEGTGYNEQFFGPGTRLTVL.

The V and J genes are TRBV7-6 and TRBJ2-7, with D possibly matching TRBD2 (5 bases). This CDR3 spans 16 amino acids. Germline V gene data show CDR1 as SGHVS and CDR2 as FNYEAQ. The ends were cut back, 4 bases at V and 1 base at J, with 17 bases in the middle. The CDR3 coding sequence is TGTGCCAGCAGCTCTGGGGAGCGGACGGGGTCCTACGAGCAGTACTTC. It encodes CASSSGERTGSYEQYF.

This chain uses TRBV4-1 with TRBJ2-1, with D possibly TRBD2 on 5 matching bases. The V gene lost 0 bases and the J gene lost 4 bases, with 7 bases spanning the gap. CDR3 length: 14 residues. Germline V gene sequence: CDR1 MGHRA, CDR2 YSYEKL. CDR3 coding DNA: TGCGCCAGCAGCCAAGATCGGGGTTACAATGAGCAGTTCTTC. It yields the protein CASSQDRGYNEQFF.

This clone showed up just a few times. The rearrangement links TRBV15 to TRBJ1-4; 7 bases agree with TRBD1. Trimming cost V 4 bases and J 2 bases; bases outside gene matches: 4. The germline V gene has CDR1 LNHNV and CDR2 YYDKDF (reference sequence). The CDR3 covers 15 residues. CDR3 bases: TGTGCCACCAGCAAAAACAGGGGTACTAATGAAAAACTGTTTTTT. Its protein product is CATSKNRGTNEKLFF.

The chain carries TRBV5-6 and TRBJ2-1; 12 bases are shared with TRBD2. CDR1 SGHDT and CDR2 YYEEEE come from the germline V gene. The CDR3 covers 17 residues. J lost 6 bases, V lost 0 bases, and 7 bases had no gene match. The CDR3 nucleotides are TGTGCCAGCAGCTTGGCGTTGTGGGGACTAGCGGGCAATGAGCAGTTCTTC. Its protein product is CASSLALWGLAGNEQFF.